This TCR beta chain was sequenced for a study of cytomegalovirus exposure and HLA in healthy donors. Study-wide background: The use of the same platform for the approximately 130 validation repertoires and the 600 to 700 first-cohort repertoires was reported by a later analysis. Whole-study results and caveats: Cytomegalovirus-associated status was assigned to some 180 TCR beta chains.

With respect to this clone: The target antigen is unknown.

Method: immunoSEQ multiplex PCR; TCRdb's copy keeps in-frame clones and lacks some. There are 250,000 to 400,000 clones in the sample; 87% occur only once, and 1% to 1.5% lies in the top ten. With 4 bases removed from V and 1 base from J, the gap between germline ends came to 10 bases. The CDR3 is 15 residues long. Germline V gene lookup returns CDR1 MNHEY and CDR2 SVGAGI. The donors belonged to the approximately 130-subject validation cohort, separate from the roughly 710-subject first cohort. This TCR derives from a woman aged 25-40 years in good health and CMV-seropositive. V gene TRBV6-5 combines with J gene TRBJ1-4; D remains ambiguous. What was sequenced was PBMCs. CDR3 region: CASSWGGRTNEKLFF. The CDR3 nucleotides are TGTGCCAGCAGTTGGGGAGGCAGAACTAATGAAAAACTGTTTTTT.